Presented here are 8 T cell receptor beta chains from one specimen sequenced in a study of metastatic and nonmetastatic thyroid tumors. Prior to thyroid surgery, none of the patients had received any treatment. TCRdb re-called the PCR reads with MiXCR. Counted here are 91,000 or so clones, roughly 13% occurring once; the ten biggest clones make up 11%. Sequences were obtained from blood. The origin of the receptors is a female donor with papillary thyroid cancer or a benign thyroid nodule (not recorded which). Some clones in this sample may be carry-over from other donors' samples.

This chain joins TRBV5-1 and TRBJ1-2; 7 bases are shared with TRBD1. The CDR3 spans 14 residues. From germline, CDR1 is SGHRS and CDR2 YFSETQ. V dropped 1 base and J dropped 5; count of bases not matched to a gene: 5. CDR3 loop: CASSLLQGKYGYTF. CDR3 coding DNA: TGCGCCAGCAGCTTGTTACAGGGGAAGTATGGCTACACCTTC.

This clone came up many times. The chain joins TRBV7-4 to TRBJ2-3, with 8 bases identical to TRBD2. CDR1 and CDR2 from the germline V gene are SGHVT and SQSDAQ. The CDR3 is 16 residues long. V lost 1 base to trimming and J lost 3 bases; unmatched junction nucleotides: 6. In DNA, the CDR3 is TGTGCCAGCAGCTTAGTTGCTAGCGGGCAGACAGATACGCAGTATTTT. Amino acid sequence: CASSLVASGQTDTQYF. Full variable domain (rest looked up from reference TRBV7-4 and TRBJ2-3): GAGVSQSPRYKVAKRGRDVALRCDSISGHVTLYWYRQTLGQGSEVLTYSQSDAQRDKSGRPSGRFSAERPERSVSTLKIQRTEQGDSAVYLCASSLVASGQTDTQYFGPGTRLTVL.

The genes are TRBV20-1 and TRBJ1-5; a possible D gene is TRBD1 (6 bases). The CDR3 is 13 amino acids. From germline, CDR1 is DFQATT and CDR2 SNEGSKA (reference sequence). Trimming stripped 3 bases from V and 4 bases from J, with 10 bases between. The CDR3 reads CSARDSPNQPQHF. Written as DNA, the CDR3 is TGCAGTGCTAGGGACAGTCCTAATCAGCCCCAGCATTTT.

In its sample, this clone was seen many times. The chain couples TRBV7-9 to TRBJ1-5; D remains unclear. Trimming stripped 5 bases from V and 5 bases from J, with 10 bases between. The CDR3 is 13 residues long. Germline loops: CDR1 SEHNR, CDR2 FQNEAQ (reference sequence). The DNA of the CDR3 is TGTGCCAGCAGCCCCTCCATCTATCAGCCCCAGCATTTT. This sequence encodes CASSPSIYQPQHF.

This clone appeared many times. The chain joins TRBV2 to TRBJ2-5; 10 bases match TRBD2. The CDR3 sequence is 16 residues long. Germline CDR1 SNHLY, CDR2 FYNNEI. V gave up 3 bases and J gave up 6 bases; unmatched junction bases: 10. CDR3 amino acids: CASSELTSGLPKTQYF. The CDR3 DNA is TGTGCCAGCAGTGAGTTGACTAGCGGGCTCCCAAAGACCCAGTACTTC. The complete variable domain, with remaining parts taken from reference TRBV2 and TRBJ2-5, reads EPEVTQTPSHQVTQMGQEVILRCVPISNHLYFYWYRQILGQKVEFLVSFYNNEISEKSEIFDDQFSVERPDGSNFTLKIRSTKLEDSAMYFCASSELTSGLPKTQYFGPGTRLLVL.

With regard to this clone: This sequence may be a read error, since a much larger clone differs from it by one base. The rearrangement joins TRBV28 to TRBJ2-7; the D gene is possibly TRBD1 (6 bases). Trimming pared 5 bases from V and 2 bases from J, leaving 16 bases between. Germline CDR1 reads MDHEN; CDR2 reads SYDVKM. The CDR3 extends over 15 amino acids. The CDR3 DNA is TGTGCCAGCAGTCTCATAACAGGGAATACCTACGAGCAGTACTTC. Amino acid sequence: CASSLITGNTYEQYF.

The table lists this clone with many counts. This chain connects TRBV3-1 to TRBJ2-2; unclear D gene. Trimming took off 1 base at V and 5 bases at J, with 11 bases between the two ends. The CDR3 length is 15 residues. Germline V gene lookup returns CDR1 LGHDT and CDR2 YNNKEL (reference sequence). CDR3 sequence reads: CASSQVPSGTGELFF. In nucleotides, the CDR3 is TGTGCCAGCAGCCAAGTGCCATCAGGAACCGGGGAGCTGTTTTTT.

About this clone itself: A much more abundant neighbour one base away suggests this may be a read error. The chain joins TRBV6-1 to TRBJ2-1; TRBD2 matches at 9 bases. The CDR3 contains 12 residues. From germline, CDR1 is MNHNS and CDR2 SASEGT. Unmatched junction bases numbered 7, after V lost 10 bases and J lost 9 bases. The CDR3 loop reads CATRLTSGEQFF. Here the CDR3 DNA reads TGTGCCACCAGGTTGACTAGCGGTGAGCAGTTCTTC.